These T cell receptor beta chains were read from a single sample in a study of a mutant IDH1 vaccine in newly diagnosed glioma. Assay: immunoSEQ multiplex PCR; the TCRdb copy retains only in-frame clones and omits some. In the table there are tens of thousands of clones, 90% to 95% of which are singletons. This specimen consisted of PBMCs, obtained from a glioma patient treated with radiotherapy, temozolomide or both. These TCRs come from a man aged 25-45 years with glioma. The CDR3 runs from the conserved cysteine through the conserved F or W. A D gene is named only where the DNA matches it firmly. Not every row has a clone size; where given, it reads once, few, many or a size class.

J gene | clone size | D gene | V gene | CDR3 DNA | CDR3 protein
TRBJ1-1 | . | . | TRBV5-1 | TGCGCCAGCAGCTCAGAGGAGGGGAGGAGGACTGAAGCTTTCTTT | CASSSEEGRRTEAFF
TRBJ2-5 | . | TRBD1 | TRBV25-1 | TGTGCCAGCAGTGAGGGAGACAGGGGGAAAAAGACCCAGTACTTC | CASSEGDRGKKTQYF
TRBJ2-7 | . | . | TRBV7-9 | TGTGCCAGCAGCTTAGACGGGGAGCAGTACTTC | CASSLDGEQYF
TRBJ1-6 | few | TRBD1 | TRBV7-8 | TGTGCCAGCAGCTTACCGGACAGGGGAAATTCACCCCTCCACTTT | CASSLPDRGNSPLHF
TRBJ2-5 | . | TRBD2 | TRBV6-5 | TGTGCCAGCAGCCCACTAGCGGGTCAGGAAGAGACCCAGTACTTC | CASSPLAGQEETQYF
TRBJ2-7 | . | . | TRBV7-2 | TGTGCCAGCAGCTTTGGACACTACAGCTCCTACGAGCAGTACTTC | CASSFGHYSSYEQYF
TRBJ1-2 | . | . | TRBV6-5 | TGTGCCAGCAGTTACTCAGGGATGGGCGGCTACACCTTC | CASSYSGMGGYTF
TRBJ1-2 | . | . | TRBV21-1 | TGTGCCAGCAGCAAAGGGGTCTTC | CASSKGVF
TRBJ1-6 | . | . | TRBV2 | TGTGCCAGCAGGAGCGGATGGGGGCGTTCACCCCTCCACTTT | CASRSGWGRSPLHF
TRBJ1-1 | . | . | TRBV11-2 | TGTGCCAGCAGCTTCTTCAGGGACACTGAAGCTTTCTTT | CASSFFRDTEAFF
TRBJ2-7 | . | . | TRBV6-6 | TGTGCCAGCAGACCCGGGGACCTATCCTACGAGCAGTACTTC | CASRPGDLSYEQYF
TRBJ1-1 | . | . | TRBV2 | TGTGCCAGCAGTGGTACCCCTGGGGCCACTGAAGCTTTCTTT | CASSGTPGATEAFF
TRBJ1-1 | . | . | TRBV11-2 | TGTGCCAGCAGCCCACGTAGGGGGACCCTGAGGACTGAAGCTTTCTTT | CASSPRRGTLRTEAFF
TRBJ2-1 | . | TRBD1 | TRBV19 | TGTGCCAGTAGTGGTCGACAGGGAAGGGGCAATGAGCAGTTCTTC | CASSGRQGRGNEQFF
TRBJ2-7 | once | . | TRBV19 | TGTGCCAGTAGTACTGGGGCCAGGGCGGGTTACGAGCAGTACTTC | CASSTGARAGYEQYF
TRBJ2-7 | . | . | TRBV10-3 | TGTGCCATCAGTGATCTAGTTGCCTTCTACGAGCAGTACTTC | CAISDLVAFYEQYF
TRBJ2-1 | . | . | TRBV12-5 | TGTGCTAGTGGTTTTGGGGAGTTTTCCTACAATGAGCAGTTCTTC | CASGFGEFSYNEQFF
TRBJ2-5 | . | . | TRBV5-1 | TGCGCCAGCAGCTTGGAGGGGCAGGTAGAGACCCAGTACTTC | CASSLEGQVETQYF
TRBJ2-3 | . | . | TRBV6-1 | TGTGCCAGCACCGGGGCTTCTAGCACAGATACGCAGTATTTT | CASTGASSTDTQYF
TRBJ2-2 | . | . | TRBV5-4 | TGTGCCAGCAGCTTGGGCGGTTCGAACACCGGGGAGCTGTTTTTT | CASSLGGSNTGELFF
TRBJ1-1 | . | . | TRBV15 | TGTGCCACCAGCAGACCCCTCTTAACCCGACGAGGTTTGCAAGCTTTCTTT | CATSRPLLTRRGLQAFF
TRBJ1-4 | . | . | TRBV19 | TGTGCCAGTAGTCGCGGGGAAAAACTGTTTTTT | CASSRGEKLFF
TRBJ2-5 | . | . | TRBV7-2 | TGTGCCAGCAGCCGGTTGCGGGATGGGGAGACCCAGTACTTC | CASSRLRDGETQYF
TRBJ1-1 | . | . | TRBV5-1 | TGCGCCAGCAGCTTCCAAGGGAATGAAGCTTTCTTT | CASSFQGNEAFF
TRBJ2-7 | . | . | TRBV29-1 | TGCAGCGCAATGGGCAGGGCCGCCTACGAGCAGTACTTC | CSAMGRAAYEQYF
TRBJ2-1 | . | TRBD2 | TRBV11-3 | TGTGCCAGCAGCTTAGGGGCTAGCGGGTTTAATGAGCAGTTCTTC | CASSLGASGFNEQFF
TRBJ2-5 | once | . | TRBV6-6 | TGTGCCAGCAGTTACCCCCCCCGAGCGGGAGAGACCCAGTACTTC | CASSYPPRAGETQYF
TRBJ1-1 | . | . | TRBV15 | TGTGCCACCAGTCCCTGGGCGGGCCCGACTGAAGCTTTCTTT | CATSPWAGPTEAFF
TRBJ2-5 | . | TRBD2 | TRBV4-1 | TGCGCCAGCAGCCAATGGGTTGGGACTAGCGGGCCTGGGACCCAGTACTTC | CASSQWVGTSGPGTQYF
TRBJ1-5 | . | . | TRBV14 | TGTGCCAGCAGCCAAGATGGGGAACAGCCCCAGCATTTT | CASSQDGEQPQHF
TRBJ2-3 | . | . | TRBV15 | TGTGCCACCAGCAGAGATACAGATAGCACAGATACGCAGTATTTT | CATSRDTDSTDTQYF